Following are 28 T cell receptor beta chains from one sample sequenced in a study of Tregs in tolerant kidney transplant recipients. The method was immunoSEQ multiplex PCR; TCRdb's version includes in-frame clones alone and lacks a portion of them. The sample has over 55,000 clones; approximately 82% are singletons. Sequencing used CD4+ T cells from blood. These receptors originate from a human donor in good health.

The chain uses TRBV6-5 and TRBJ1-1; no clear D. The CDR3 is 13 amino acids. Trimming left V 6 bases short and J 10 bases short, with 18 bases between. In germline, CDR1 is MNHEY, CDR2 SVGAGI. CDR3 in DNA: TGTGCCAGCAGCCGGTTTAAGGCCCTCGGAGCTTTCTTT. It encodes CASSRFKALGAFF.

The chain carries TRBV6-6 and TRBJ1-1, with D possibly matching TRBD1 (6 bases). The CDR3 has 14 residues. V lost 6 bases, J lost 5 bases, and 16 bases lay in between. Germline CDR1 is MNHNY and CDR2 is SVGAGI (reference sequence). The DNA of the CDR3 is TGTGCCAGCAGCGCGTCAGAGGGGGGGACTGAAGCTTTCTTT. Translating it yields CASSASEGGTEAFF.

The chain links TRBV5-1 to TRBJ2-1; D might be TRBD1 (6 bases). V lost 4 bases to trimming and J lost 2 bases, with 13 bases between them. CDR1 SGHRS and CDR2 YFSETQ come from the germline V gene. CDR3 length: 15 amino acids. The CDR3: CASSQQGPPYNEQFF. The DNA of the CDR3 is TGCGCCAGCAGCCAACAGGGCCCCCCCTACAATGAGCAGTTCTTC.

The count of this clone is one. V gene TRBV5-4 combines with J gene TRBJ2-7, with D perhaps TRBD1 (6 bases). The germline CDR1 and CDR2 sequences are SGHNT and YYREEE (reference sequence). This CDR3 contains 14 residues. The V end lost 1 base, the J end lost 7 bases, and 15 bases lay between the germline ends. CDR3 sequence reads: CASSLRDKVGEQYF. The CDR3, as DNA: TGTGCCAGCAGCTTGCGGGACAAGGTGGGAGAGCAGTACTTC.

The J gene is TRBJ1-2, the V gene TRBV15; 7 bases map to TRBD1. Per the germline V gene, CDR1 is LNHNV and CDR2 is YYDKDF (reference sequence). V gave up 0 bases and J gave up 1 base; unmatched junction bases: 8. This CDR3 spans 17 amino acids. The CDR3 DNA sequence: TGTGCCACCAGCAGAGATTATGGAGGGGGCGATAACTATGGCTACACCTTC. It specifies CATSRDYGGGDNYGYTF.

The chain joins TRBV4-1 to TRBJ1-2; 10 positions match TRBD1. Germline-derived CDR1 and CDR2 are MGHRA and YSYEKL. V was clipped by 1 base and J by 4 bases; unmatched bases: 9. This CDR3 spans 17 amino acids. The CDR3 loop reads CASSQGLGQGVSYGYTF. The CDR3 nucleotides read TGCGCCAGCAGCCAAGGGCTAGGACAGGGGGTATCCTATGGCTACACCTTC.

V gene TRBV10-3 combines with J gene TRBJ2-7, with D tentatively TRBD2 (5 bases). Germline V gene sequence: CDR1 ENHRY, CDR2 SYGVKD. The CDR3 consists of 18 residues. Between the trimmed V and J ends, which lost 8 bases and 3 bases, there was a span of 29 bases. Here the CDR3 DNA reads TGTGCCATCGCACTCAGGACGAGCCCAACTAGTTTTGACTACGAGCAGTACTTC. Amino acid sequence: CAIALRTSPTSFDYEQYF.

The table lists this clone with a count of one. The chain has TRBV11-1 and TRBJ2-5, with a tentative D call TRBD2 (6 bases). The germline V gene encodes CDR1 SGHAT and CDR2 FQDESV (reference sequence). This CDR3 comprises 14 residues. Deletions cut 5 bases from V and 1 base from J, with 11 bases between. In DNA form, the CDR3 reads TGTGCCAGCAGCCTAGGAGGGGTCCAAGAGACCCAGTACTTC. Its translation: CASSLGGVQETQYF.

This clone was observed once. The rearrangement links TRBV20-1 to TRBJ2-5; tentative D call: TRBD2 (6 bases). The germline CDR1 and CDR2 sequences are DFQATT and SNEGSKA (reference sequence). The CDR3 is made up of 11 amino acids. V lost 8 bases and J lost 4, with 11 bases in between. The CDR3 nucleotides are TGCAGTCTCGTCGGGGGAGAGACCCAGTACTTC. Its protein is CSLVGGETQYF.

V is TRBV11-3 and J is TRBJ2-1; D is perhaps TRBD2 (5 bases). This CDR3 has 16 residues. CDR1 is SGHNT and CDR2 is YENEEA in the germline V gene. V was shortened by 1 base and J by 0 bases, with 10 bases between the two germline ends. This chain's CDR3 is CASSLVAGSSYNEQFF. CDR3 coding DNA: TGTGCCAGCAGCTTAGTGGCGGGTAGCTCCTACAATGAGCAGTTCTTC.

The rearrangement links TRBV7-8 to TRBJ2-7, with 10 bases matching TRBD1. CDR1 and CDR2 from the germline V gene are SGHVS and FQNEAQ. The CDR3 length is 15 residues. The ends lost 2 bases at V and 4 bases at J; junction bases unmatched: 5. Here the CDR3 reads CASSLRRDRGYEQYF. For the CDR3, the DNA is TGTGCCAGCAGCTTACGCAGGGACAGGGGTTACGAGCAGTACTTC. Supplemented by reference TRBV7-8 and TRBJ2-7, the full variable domain reads GAGVSQSPRYKVAKRGQDVALRCDPISGHVSLFWYQQALGQGPEFLTYFQNEAQLDKSGLPSDRFFAERPEGSVSTLKIQRTQQEDSAVYLCASSLRRDRGYEQYFGPGTRLTVT.

This clone showed up just once. The V gene is TRBV7-3, the J gene TRBJ2-3; D ambiguous. Trimming pared 5 bases from V and 5 bases from J, leaving 8 bases between. The CDR3 has 12 residues. Germline lookup yields CDR1 SGHTA and CDR2 FQGTGA. The CDR3 protein is CASSPGQDTQYF. CDR3 in DNA: TGTGCCAGCAGCCCGGGCCAAGATACGCAGTATTTT.

The chain combines TRBV14 with TRBJ2-7; D ambiguous. Germline V gene data show CDR1 as SGHDN and CDR2 as FVKESK. The germline V and J ends were trimmed by 4 bases and 5 bases, with 9 bases remaining between them. This CDR3 is 12 amino acids long. This CDR3 reads CASSPIRNEQYF. DNA for the CDR3: TGTGCCAGCAGCCCTATTCGGAACGAGCAGTACTTC. Together with reference TRBV14 and TRBJ2-7, the CDR3 gives the full variable domain: EAGVTQFPSHSVIEKGQTVTLRCDPISGHDNLYWYRRVMGKEIKFLLHFVKESKQDESGMPNNRFLAERTGGTYSTLKVQPAELEDSGVYFCASSPIRNEQYFGPGTRLTVT.

This chain uses TRBV15 with TRBJ1-4; TRBD1 matches at 7 bases. This CDR3 has 14 residues. V gave up 1 base and J gave up 10 bases; unmatched junction bases: 6. CDR1 and CDR2 (germline): LNHNV, YYDKDF (reference sequence). CDR3 sequence (DNA): TGTGCCACCAGCAGAGGAACAGGGGCGGCAAAACTGTTTTTT. It translates to CATSRGTGAAKLFF.

The chain joins TRBV5-6 to TRBJ2-1, with 10 bases identical to TRBD2. V lost 7 bases to trimming and J lost 0 bases; unmatched junction nucleotides: 16. The CDR3 is 19 residues long. Per germline, CDR1 SGHDT and CDR2 YYEEEE. Here the CDR3 DNA reads TGTGCCAGCTCAGAAGAGCGGGGGGGCGTTGATGTCTCCTACAATGAGCAGTTCTTC. Amino acid sequence: CASSEERGGVDVSYNEQFF.

There are a few counts of this clone. This chain joins TRBV28 and TRBJ1-1; no definite D call. V lost 6 bases and J lost 0, with 2 bases in between. From germline, CDR1 is MDHEN and CDR2 SYDVKM. The CDR3 consists of 11 residues. CDR3 DNA sequence: TGTGCCAGCAGCGTGAACACTGAAGCTTTCTTT. It codes for CASSVNTEAFF.

A note on this clone: The CDR3 end shows no conserved phenylalanine or tryptophan, and so a read error is likely. Because the CDR3's place on the DNA is in doubt, the DNA is left out and the CDR3 is given as listed by TCRdb. The chain joins TRBV29-1 to TRBJ1-2. The CDR3 spans 12 residues, counting both ends. Germline values: CDR1 SQVTM, CDR2 ANQGSEA. The CDR3 loop is CSVEVDGRNRWI.

As DNA, the CDR3 is TGTGCCAGCAGCTTTACGGGGGCGCATGGCTACACCTTC. Translation gives CASSFTGAHGYTF. V usage is TRBV4-2 and J usage is TRBJ1-2; D perhaps matches TRBD1 (6 bases). The CDR3 extends over 13 amino acids. The V gene lost 5 bases and the J gene lost 6 bases, with 13 bases spanning the gap. Looked up from germline, CDR1 is LGHNA and CDR2 is YNFKEQ.

The genes are TRBV5-1 and TRBJ2-5; TRBD2 might be the D (5 bases). V was shortened by 4 bases and J by 1 base, with 14 bases between the two germline ends. CDR1 is SGHRS and CDR2 is YFSETQ in the germline V gene. This CDR3 comprises 15 residues. CDR3 DNA sequence: TGCGCCAGCAGCCCGCTTCGGGGAGTCCAAGAGACCCAGTACTTC. Translated: CASSPLRGVQETQYF. Based on the CDR3 plus reference TRBV5-1 and TRBJ2-5, the full variable domain is KAGVTQTPRYLIKTRGQQVTLSCSPISGHRSVSWYQQTPGQGLQFLFEYFSETQRNKGNFPGRFSGRQFSNSRSEMNVSTLELGDSALYLCASSPLRGVQETQYFGPGTRLLVL.

The V gene is TRBV18, the J gene TRBJ2-6; weak D call: TRBD2 (5 bases). The CDR3 runs 17 residues. Germline CDR1 KGHSH, CDR2 LQKENI. Deletions cut 6 bases from V and 4 bases from J, with 19 bases between. CDR3 DNA sequence: TGTGCCAGCTCCTATGCGGGCCCCCTCGGAGGGGCCAACGTCCTGACTTTC. It encodes CASSYAGPLGGANVLTF.

The chain has TRBV11-1 and TRBJ2-3; TRBD2 matches at 9 bases. With 4 bases clipped from V and 8 bases from J, the junction kept 13 bases outside the gene matches. The CDR3 contains 16 residues. The V gene's germline CDR1 is SGHAT and CDR2 FQDESV (reference sequence). CDR3 sequence reads: CASSYSGTSSLATQYF. The CDR3 DNA follows: TGTGCCAGCAGCTACTCCGGGACTAGCTCCCTGGCTACGCAGTATTTT.

As DNA, the CDR3 is TGTGCCAGCTCACCAGCAGGGTATGGCTACGAGCAGTACTTC. It yields the protein CASSPAGYGYEQYF. V usage is TRBV18 and J usage is TRBJ2-7, with D perhaps TRBD1 (5 bases). Germline values: CDR1 KGHSH, CDR2 LQKENI. CDR3 size: 14 residues. The V gene lost 2 bases and the J gene lost 3 bases, with 11 bases spanning the gap.

The rearrangement joins TRBV11-2 to TRBJ2-7; tentatively, D is TRBD1 or TRBD2 (6 bases each). From germline, CDR1 is SGHAT and CDR2 FQNNGV. V dropped 1 base and J dropped 4 bases, with 23 bases sitting between them. The CDR3 has 18 residues. CDR3 protein: CASSLVGLTGFGGYEQYF. The CDR3 DNA follows: TGTGCCAGCAGCTTAGTCGGACTAACAGGGTTTGGGGGGTACGAGCAGTACTTC.

This rearrangement joins TRBV5-5 to TRBJ1-3; D not resolved. V was cut by 2 bases and J by 4 bases, with 10 bases left in between. CDR3 length equals 14 residues. The germline V gene encodes CDR1 SGHKS and CDR2 YYEKEE (reference sequence). CDR3 protein: CASSFWWRGNTIYF. The CDR3 coding sequence is TGTGCCAGCAGCTTTTGGTGGCGAGGAAACACCATATATTTT.

This clone turned up a few times. The CDR3 spells CASSIGARDWVDNEQFF. The CDR3 region has the DNA TGTGCCAGTAGTATCGGGGCCAGGGACTGGGTTGACAATGAGCAGTTCTTC. The chain recombines TRBV19 with TRBJ2-1; tentatively, D is TRBD2 (6 bases). CDR1 is LNHDA and CDR2 is SQIVND in the germline V gene (reference sequence). The CDR3 contains 17 residues. V gave up 3 bases and J gave up 5 bases, with 20 bases separating them.

The rearrangement uses TRBV7-2 and TRBJ1-3; D unclear. Germline lookup yields CDR1 SGHTA and CDR2 FQGNSA. The CDR3 consists of 15 residues. V lost 3 bases and J lost 0, with 9 bases in between. The CDR3 region is CASSFPGTSGNTIYF. CDR3 sequence (DNA): TGTGCCAGCAGCTTCCCAGGTACCTCTGGAAACACCATATATTTT.

This clone has just a few counts. The CDR3 reads CASSPKGWGQRTGELFF. CDR3 sequence (DNA): TGTGCCAGCAGCCCCAAGGGCTGGGGACAGAGAACCGGGGAGCTGTTTTTT. The V call is TRBV7-9, the J call TRBJ2-2; TRBD1 matches at 7 bases. The CDR3 has 17 amino acids. The J segment lost 5 bases and the V segment lost 5 bases, leaving 14 bases of the junction unmatched. In germline, CDR1 is SEHNR, CDR2 FQNEAQ (reference sequence). Supplemented by reference TRBV7-9 and TRBJ2-2, the full variable domain reads DTGVSQNPRHKITKRGQNVTFRCDPISEHNRLYWYRQTLGQGPEFLTYFQNEAQLEKSRLLSDRFSAERPKGSFSTLEIQRTEQGDSAMYLCASSPKGWGQRTGELFFGEGSRLTVL.

The chain couples TRBV6-5 to TRBJ1-2; tentatively, D is TRBD1 (5 bases). V gave up 1 base and J gave up 3 bases, with 15 bases separating them. Germline V gene data show CDR1 as MNHEY and CDR2 as SVGAGI. The CDR3 contains 16 residues. Here the CDR3 reads CASSYWGTPRDYGYTF. For the CDR3, the DNA is TGTGCCAGCAGTTACTGGGGGACCCCGAGGGACTATGGCTACACCTTC.